One sample yielded the 29 T cell receptor beta chains listed below, sequenced in a study of shared clonotypes between healthy human individuals. Clones were read by immunoSEQ multiplex PCR, and TCRdb kept only the in-frame ones, dropping some. This sample yields 2 million to 2.5 million clones, of which 85% to 95% are seen a single time; 0.3% to 0.45% belongs to the top ten. Material: naive CD4+ T cells from PBMCs. Subset noted: CD45RA+ positively selected. The receptor set was obtained from a man aged 18-30 years in good health. Some clones in this sample may be carry-over from other donors' samples.

The CDR3: CASSLLAGSPTQYF. The CDR3 DNA is TGTGCCAGCAGCTTACTAGCGGGGAGCCCTACGCAGTATTTT. The chain joins TRBV11-2 to TRBJ2-3, with 9 bases matching TRBD2. Germline V gene lookup returns CDR1 SGHAT and CDR2 FQNNGV. The J segment lost 8 bases and the V segment lost 2 bases, leaving 5 bases of the junction unmatched. The CDR3 sequence is 14 residues long.

The chain has TRBV7-9 and TRBJ2-1; TRBD2 agrees at 10 bases. This CDR3 contains 16 residues. Germline assignment: CDR1 SEHNR and CDR2 FQNEAQ (reference sequence). Trimming took 1 base from V and 4 from J; bases not matched to a gene: 4. The CDR3 sequence is CASSLEGLAPYNEQFF. In nucleotides, the CDR3 is TGTGCCAGCAGCTTAGAGGGACTAGCGCCTTACAATGAGCAGTTCTTC.

The chain joins TRBV28 to TRBJ2-6; a weak D match, TRBD2 (5 bases). The CDR3 is made up of 17 amino acids. V was cut by 3 bases and J by 3 bases, with 15 bases left in between. Germline CDR1 is MDHEN and CDR2 is SYDVKM. CDR3 bases: TGTGCCAGCAGTTTGATTCCCGGGATCGGTGGGGCCAACGTCCTGACTTTC. Its protein is CASSLIPGIGGANVLTF.

This chain uses TRBV21-1 with TRBJ2-1; TRBD2, the D gene given by the table, was not confirmed from the DNA. TRBV21-1 constitutes a pseudogene. This CDR3 is 13 amino acids long. The CDR3 spells CASSILLPIEQFF. Here the CDR3 DNA reads TGTGCCAGCAGCATTTTACTTCCAATTGAGCAGTTCTTC.

The rearrangement links TRBV7-2 to TRBJ2-3; D gene unclear. The CDR3 is 13 amino acids. Trimming shortened V by 5 bases and J by 5 bases, and 11 bases separated the two germline ends. Germline-derived CDR1 and CDR2 are SGHTA and FQGNSA. The CDR3 protein is CASSLIRRDTQYF. Here the CDR3 DNA reads TGTGCCAGCAGCCTAATCCGCCGAGATACGCAGTATTTT.

The chain recombines TRBV5-1 with TRBJ2-7, with D perhaps matching TRBD2 (5 bases). The germline CDR1 and CDR2 sequences are SGHRS and YFSETQ. Deletions cut 4 bases from V and 3 bases from J, with 11 bases between. The CDR3 runs 13 residues. The CDR3: CASSVQGGYEQYF. The CDR3 DNA reads TGCGCCAGCAGCGTCCAAGGAGGCTACGAGCAGTACTTC.

This chain connects TRBV19 to TRBJ2-7; 11 positions match TRBD2. The CDR3 extends over 15 amino acids. Unmatched junction bases numbered 6, after V lost 5 bases and J lost 3 bases. Germline V gene sequence: CDR1 LNHDA, CDR2 SQIVND (reference sequence). This CDR3 reads CASSAPGLADYEQYF. The CDR3 region has the DNA TGTGCCAGTAGTGCTCCGGGACTAGCGGACTACGAGCAGTACTTC.

The chain links TRBV5-6 to TRBJ1-4; TRBD1 is a possible D gene (6 bases). Looked up from germline, CDR1 is SGHDT and CDR2 is YYEEEE. With 2 bases removed from V and 7 bases from J, the gap between germline ends came to 12 bases. CDR3 length equals 14 residues. CDR3 loop: CASSFGQGSEKLFF. The DNA of the CDR3 is TGTGCCAGCAGCTTTGGGCAGGGGAGTGAAAAACTGTTTTTT.

The chain links TRBV6-1 to TRBJ1-2; 8 nucleotides align to TRBD1. CDR1 and CDR2 (germline): MNHNS, SASEGT. CDR3 length equals 12 residues. J was trimmed by 4 bases and V by 10 bases; bases with no gene match: 5. This chain's CDR3 is CANRDRSYGYTF. CDR3 coding DNA: TGTGCCAATAGGGACAGGTCCTATGGCTACACCTTC.

The CDR3: CAWSVITGGLTDTQYF. The CDR3 DNA reads TGTGCCTGGAGTGTAATAACAGGGGGGCTAACAGATACGCAGTATTTT. The chain is built from TRBV30 and TRBJ2-3; 8 nucleotides match TRBD1. Germline values: CDR1 GTSNPN, CDR2 SVGIG (reference sequence). The CDR3 contains 16 residues. V lost 0 bases and J lost 3; bases outside the gene matches: 8.

J is TRBJ2-2 and V is TRBV15; a possible D gene is TRBD2 (5 bases). Germline CDR1 reads LNHNV; CDR2 reads YYDKDF (reference sequence). V shed 0 bases and J shed 5 bases, with 7 bases lying between them. The CDR3 has 14 amino acids. The CDR3 sequence: CATSRDWETGELFF. DNA of the CDR3: TGTGCCACCAGCAGAGATTGGGAGACCGGGGAGCTGTTTTTT. The complete variable domain, with remaining parts taken from reference TRBV15 and TRBJ2-2, reads DAMVIQNPRYQVTQFGKPVTLSCSQTLNHNVMYWYQQKSSQAPKLLFHYYDKDFNNEADTPDNFQSRRPNTSFCFLDIRSPGLGDTAMYLCATSRDWETGELFFGEGSRLTVL.

With respect to this clone: The same CDR3 arises from other DNA sequences in this sample as well. The rearrangement links TRBV9 to TRBJ2-1; D may be TRBD1 or TRBD2 (5 bases each). V gave up 0 bases and J gave up 6 bases, with 10 bases separating them. The CDR3 is 14 amino acids. Germline V lookup: CDR1 SGDLS, CDR2 YYNGEE. CDR3 nucleotides: TGTGCCAGCAGCGTAGTGGGGGAAAGCAATGAGCAGTTCTTC. Protein sequence: CASSVVGESNEQFF.

The chain recombines TRBV28 with TRBJ2-7; the match to TRBD2 covers 7 bases. The germline V gene has CDR1 MDHEN and CDR2 SYDVKM. The junction had 10 bases not matched to a gene; V was cut back by 6 bases and J by 5 bases. This CDR3 is built from 14 residues. CDR3 sequence reads: CASSNLGGVHEQYF. In DNA form, the CDR3 reads TGTGCCAGCAGCAACTTGGGGGGGGTTCACGAGCAGTACTTC.

The chain links TRBV5-1 to TRBJ1-5, with TRBD1 matching 10 bases. Trimming cost V 4 bases and J 5 bases; bases outside gene matches: 6. The CDR3 covers 15 residues. Germline CDR1 reads SGHRS; CDR2 reads YFSETQ. The CDR3 sequence is CASSTTGGLDQPQHF. The CDR3 DNA follows: TGCGCCAGCAGCACGACAGGGGGCCTGGATCAGCCCCAGCATTTT.

The V and J genes are TRBV11-2 and TRBJ1-2; a possible D gene is TRBD1 (5 bases). The CDR3 sequence is 15 residues long. V lost 4 bases to trimming and J lost 2 bases, with 14 bases between them. Per germline, CDR1 SGHAT and CDR2 FQNNGV. The chain's CDR3 is CASSSLGQRNYGYTF. The CDR3, as DNA: TGTGCCAGCAGCTCCCTGGGGCAGCGAAACTATGGCTACACCTTC.

This chain links TRBV19 with TRBJ2-1; D unresolved. The V gene lost 3 bases and the J gene lost 9 bases, with 12 bases spanning the gap. This CDR3 has 13 amino acids. Germline V CDR1 and CDR2: LNHDA, SQIVND (reference sequence). The CDR3 region has the DNA TGTGCCAGTAGTATTGAGAGGAGAGCTGAGCAGTTCTTC. This gives the protein CASSIERRAEQFF.

On this clone itself: This specimen includes other DNA sequences encoding the same CDR3. The chain carries TRBV5-1 and TRBJ2-5; 9 bases align to TRBD1. The V segment lost 3 bases and the J segment 4 bases; nucleotides outside the gene matches: 7. This CDR3 spans 15 amino acids. The germline gives CDR1 SGHRS, CDR2 YFSETQ. The CDR3: CASSWGDREGETQYF. CDR3 nucleotides: TGCGCCAGCAGCTGGGGGGACAGGGAAGGAGAGACCCAGTACTTC.

The chain recombines TRBV28 with TRBJ2-1, with 7 bases fitting TRBD2. The CDR3 length is 14 residues. CDR1 and CDR2 (germline): MDHEN, SYDVKM. The V segment lost 3 bases and the J segment 3 bases; nucleotides outside the gene matches: 2. CDR3 sequence: CASSLWEGYNEQFF. For the CDR3, the DNA is TGTGCCAGCAGTTTGTGGGAGGGCTACAATGAGCAGTTCTTC.

The chain joins TRBV29-1 to TRBJ2-4; D ambiguous. Trimming pared 4 bases from V and 0 bases from J, leaving 7 bases between. This CDR3 has 13 amino acids. Germline V gives CDR1 SQVTM, CDR2 ANQGSEA. The CDR3 coding sequence is TGCAGCGTTGTAACGGGAGCCAAAAACATTCAGTACTTC. Translated, it gives CSVVTGAKNIQYF.

The CDR3, as DNA: TGCGCCAGCAGCCTCCCCGAGATTGCTTCCTACGAGCAGTACTTC. Translating it yields CASSLPEIASYEQYF. V usage is TRBV5-1 and J usage is TRBJ2-7; D is unclear. Germline V gives CDR1 SGHRS, CDR2 YFSETQ. The CDR3 consists of 15 residues. With 4 bases removed from V and 1 base from J, the gap between germline ends came to 15 bases.

This chain links TRBV4-1 with TRBJ2-7; D is perhaps TRBD2 (5 bases). The CDR3 totals 15 residues. Germline V gives CDR1 MGHRA, CDR2 YSYEKL. V was trimmed by 4 bases and J by 4 bases, leaving 17 bases between them. CDR3 in DNA: TGCGCCAGCAGCCGGTCGGGAATCGGTATTTACGAGCAGTACTTC. Translation: CASSRSGIGIYEQYF.

This chain uses TRBV2 with TRBJ2-7, with D possibly matching TRBD2 (5 bases). V lost 2 bases to trimming and J lost 3 bases, with 8 bases between them. The CDR3 consists of 13 residues. Looked up from germline, CDR1 is SNHLY and CDR2 is FYNNEI. CDR3 protein: CASSESGVYEQYF. The CDR3 nucleotides are TGTGCCAGCAGTGAATCCGGGGTCTACGAGCAGTACTTC.

This chain connects TRBV4-3 to TRBJ2-3, with D tentatively TRBD1 (5 bases). The CDR3 totals 15 residues. With 4 bases removed from V and 4 bases from J, the gap between germline ends came to 15 bases. Germline CDR1 and CDR2: LGHNA and YSLEER. Here the CDR3 DNA reads TGCGCCAGCAGCCTTGAGTCCCTAGGGGCAGATACGCAGTATTTT. Its translation is CASSLESLGADTQYF.

This chain uses TRBV28 with TRBJ1-4; D call uncertain. Germline V CDR1 and CDR2: MDHEN, SYDVKM. Trimming removed 5 bases from V and 0 bases from J, with 10 bases in between. The length of the CDR3 is 15 residues. The CDR3 loop is CASSPFTSTNEKLFF. The CDR3 bases are TGTGCCAGCAGTCCCTTCACCTCAACTAATGAAAAACTGTTTTTT.

This chain links TRBV7-9 with TRBJ1-3; 7 nucleotides match TRBD1. There are 15 residues in the CDR3. Looked up from germline, CDR1 is SEHNR and CDR2 is FQNEAQ (reference sequence). V shed 2 bases and J 0 bases; nucleotides not matched to a gene: 1. CDR3 protein: CASSLTGVSGNTIYF. Written as DNA, the CDR3 is TGTGCCAGCAGCTTAACAGGGGTCTCTGGAAACACCATATATTTT.

The chain employs TRBV4-2 and TRBJ2-1; 12 bases agree with TRBD2. Germline CDR1 reads LGHNA; CDR2 reads YNFKEQ. The CDR3 totals 17 residues. V gave up 4 bases and J gave up 7 bases; unmatched junction bases: 11. The CDR3 protein is CASSPEGASGRGNEQFF. Here the CDR3 DNA reads TGTGCCAGCAGCCCAGAAGGGGCTAGCGGGAGGGGGAATGAGCAGTTCTTC.

CDR3 nucleotides: TGTGCCAGCAGCCCAGGGAGAACTAATGAAAAACTGTTTTTT. The encoded protein is CASSPGRTNEKLFF. This chain joins TRBV6-5 and TRBJ1-4, with D possibly TRBD1 on 5 matching bases. CDR3 size: 14 residues. V lost 6 bases, J lost 1 base, and 9 bases lay in between. Germline V lookup: CDR1 MNHEY, CDR2 SVGAGI.

The chain has TRBV5-4 and TRBJ1-1, with D unresolved. The length of the CDR3 is 13 residues. The V gene lost 1 base and the J gene lost 6 bases, with 10 bases spanning the gap. Per the germline V gene, CDR1 is SGHNT and CDR2 is YYREEE (reference sequence). CDR3 residues: CASSLMFQPEAFF. The CDR3 DNA follows: TGTGCCAGCAGCTTGATGTTTCAACCTGAAGCTTTCTTT.

The gene calls are TRBV4-1 and TRBJ2-1; TRBD1 agrees at 9 bases. J gave up 7 bases and V 3 bases, and 13 bases lay outside the gene matches. Germline V gene lookup returns CDR1 MGHRA and CDR2 YSYEKL. The CDR3 loop spans 17 amino acids. In DNA, the CDR3 is TGCGCCAGCAGCCACCCACGGGGGACAGGGTCTTCTAATGAGCAGTTCTTC. Its translation: CASSHPRGTGSSNEQFF.